The clone carrying this T cell receptor beta chain was seen only a few times. TCRdb redid the calling of the reads with MiXCR, one entry per CDR3 protein. The sample has fewer than 550,000 distinct CDR3 sequences; about 30% are singletons. This entry comes from a study of T cell repertoires in cytomegalovirus infection. Looked up from germline, CDR1 is MNHNY and CDR2 is SVGAGI (reference sequence). The V end was cut by 7 bases, the J end by 0 bases, with 12 bases between. There are 14 residues in the CDR3. This receptor was identified in a human donor in good health (CMV status not recorded). Some clones in this sample may be carry-over from other donors' samples. The chain links TRBV6-6 to TRBJ1-1; D remains unclear. Source material: PBMCs. CDR3 in amino acids: CASNLGQVNTEAFF. The CDR3 DNA is TGTGCCAGCAACCTAGGGCAGGTGAACACTGAAGCTTTCTTT.